The sequence of this T cell receptor beta chain was determined in a study of T cells in localized non-small cell lung cancer. Germline CDR1 is WNHNN and CDR2 is SYGVQD (reference sequence). The CDR3 contains 15 residues. The V end lost 4 bases, the J end lost 0 bases, and 9 bases lay between the germline ends. Points from the study as a whole: Measurement of T cell clonality placed uninvolved adjacent lung highest, above the level in tumor. Sequence data derive from only one tumor region, so heterogeneity remains possible. In adjacent lung, a median about 50 of the top 100 tumor clones were found. Higher blood T cell density went with longer overall survival.

The method was immunoSEQ multiplex PCR; TCRdb's version includes in-frame clones alone and lacks a portion of them. The sample lists around 92,000 clones, approximately 91% occurring once. About this clone itself: The target antigen is unknown.

The receptor was isolated from a woman aged 35 to 70 with stage II squamous cell lung carcinoma. The chain joins TRBV10-1 to TRBJ1-4; D is unclear. Sequencing used PBMCs, obtained before any cancer treatment. In nucleotides, the CDR3 is TGCGCCAGCAGTGTTCCGGACGCAACTAATGAAAAACTGTTTTTT. Translating gives CASSVPDATNEKLFF.